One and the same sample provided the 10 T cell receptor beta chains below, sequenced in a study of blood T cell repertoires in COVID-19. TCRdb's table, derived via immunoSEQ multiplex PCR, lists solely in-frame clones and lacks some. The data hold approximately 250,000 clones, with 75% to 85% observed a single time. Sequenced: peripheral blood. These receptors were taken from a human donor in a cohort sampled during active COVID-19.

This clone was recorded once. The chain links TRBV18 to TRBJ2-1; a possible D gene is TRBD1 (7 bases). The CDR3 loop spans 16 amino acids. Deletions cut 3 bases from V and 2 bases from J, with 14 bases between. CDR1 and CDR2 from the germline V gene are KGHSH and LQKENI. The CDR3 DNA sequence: TGTGCCAGCTCACCGCTACAGGGGAGGCCCTACAATGAGCAGTTCTTC. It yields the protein CASSPLQGRPYNEQFF. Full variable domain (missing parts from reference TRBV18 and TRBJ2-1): NAGVMQNPRHLVRRRGQEARLRCSPMKGHSHVYWYRQLPEEGLKFMVYLQKENIIDESGMPKERFSAEFPKEGPSILRIQQVVRGDSAAYFCASSPLQGRPYNEQFFGPGTRLTVL.

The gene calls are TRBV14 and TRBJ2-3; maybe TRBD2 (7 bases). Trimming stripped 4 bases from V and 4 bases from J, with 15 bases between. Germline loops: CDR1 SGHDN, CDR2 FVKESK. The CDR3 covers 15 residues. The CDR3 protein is CASSLRGLRADTQYF. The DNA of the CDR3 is TGTGCCAGCAGCCTGCGGGGGCTAAGGGCAGATACGCAGTATTTT.

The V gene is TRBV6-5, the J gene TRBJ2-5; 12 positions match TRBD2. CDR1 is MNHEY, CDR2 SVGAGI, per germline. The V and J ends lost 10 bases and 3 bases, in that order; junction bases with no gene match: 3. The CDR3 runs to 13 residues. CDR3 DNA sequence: TGTGCCACAAGACTAGCGGGAGAAGAGACCCAGTACTTC. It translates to CATRLAGEETQYF.

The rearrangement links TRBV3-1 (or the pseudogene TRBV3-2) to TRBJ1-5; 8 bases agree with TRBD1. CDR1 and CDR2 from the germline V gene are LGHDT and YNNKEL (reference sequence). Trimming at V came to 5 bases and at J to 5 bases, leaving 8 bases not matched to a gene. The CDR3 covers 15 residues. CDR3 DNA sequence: TGTGCCAGCAGCAGCGGACAGGGAGGAGATCAGCCCCAGCATTTT. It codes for CASSSGQGGDQPQHF.

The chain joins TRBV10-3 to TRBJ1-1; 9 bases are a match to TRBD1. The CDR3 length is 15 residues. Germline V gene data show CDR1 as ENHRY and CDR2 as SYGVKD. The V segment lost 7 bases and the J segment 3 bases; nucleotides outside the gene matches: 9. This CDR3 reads CAINRQGVGDTEAFF. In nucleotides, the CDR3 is TGTGCCATCAATCGACAGGGGGTTGGGGACACTGAAGCTTTCTTT.

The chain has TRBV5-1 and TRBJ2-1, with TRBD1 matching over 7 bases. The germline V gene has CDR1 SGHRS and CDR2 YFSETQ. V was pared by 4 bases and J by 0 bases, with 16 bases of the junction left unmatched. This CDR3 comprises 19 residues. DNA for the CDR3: TGCGCCAGCAGCCCCCGGGACAGCAGCTTCCCTTCCTCCTACAATGAGCAGTTCTTC. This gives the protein CASSPRDSSFPSSYNEQFF.

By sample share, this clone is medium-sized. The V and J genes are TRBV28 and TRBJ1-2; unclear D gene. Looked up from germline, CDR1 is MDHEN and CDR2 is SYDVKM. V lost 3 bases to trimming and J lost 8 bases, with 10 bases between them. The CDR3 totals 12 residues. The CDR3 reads CASSFSQRGYTF. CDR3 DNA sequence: TGTGCCAGCAGTTTTAGCCAGAGAGGCTACACCTTC.

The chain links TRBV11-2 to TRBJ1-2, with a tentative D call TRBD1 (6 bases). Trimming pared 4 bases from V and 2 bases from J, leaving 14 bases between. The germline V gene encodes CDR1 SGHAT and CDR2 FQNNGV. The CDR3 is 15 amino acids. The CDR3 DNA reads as TGTGCCAGCAGCTCCGGACAGAATCCCAACTATGGCTACACCTTC. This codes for CASSSGQNPNYGYTF.

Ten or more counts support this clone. The CDR3: CASSLLGGNMQYF. The CDR3 DNA follows: TGTGCCAGCAGTTTGCTCGGGGGGAACATGCAGTATTTT. The chain uses TRBV5-6 and TRBJ2-3; the match to TRBD2 covers 7 bases. The J segment lost 11 bases and the V segment lost 5 bases, leaving 11 bases of the junction unmatched. Germline V lookup: CDR1 SGHDT, CDR2 YYEEEE. The CDR3 contains 13 residues.

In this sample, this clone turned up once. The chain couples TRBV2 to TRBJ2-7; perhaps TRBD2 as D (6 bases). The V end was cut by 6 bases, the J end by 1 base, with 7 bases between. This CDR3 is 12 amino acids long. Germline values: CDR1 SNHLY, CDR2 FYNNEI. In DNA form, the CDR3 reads TGTGCCAGCAGGGCGGGGTCCTACGAGCAGTACTTC. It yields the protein CASRAGSYEQYF.